This T cell receptor (beta chain) was obtained from a study of blood T cell repertoires in COVID-19. Produced via immunoSEQ multiplex PCR; TCRdb's table is partial and in-frame only. The sample shows about 300,000 clones, roughly 84% of them seen only once. The CDR3 extends over 11 amino acids. Germline V gene sequence: CDR1 KGHDR, CDR2 SFDVKD. Trimming took off 6 bases at V and 4 bases at J, with 6 bases between the two ends. A Seattle source enrolled patients during active infection and followed them longitudinally. This chain connects TRBV24-1 to TRBJ2-7, with D possibly being TRBD2 (5 bases). This TCR derives from a human donor with COVID-19, enrolled during active disease. The donor label of this sample is uncertain. Sequencing used peripheral blood. CDR3 loop: CATSTGYEQYF. The DNA of the CDR3 is TGTGCCACCAGTACGGGGTACGAGCAGTACTTC.